This TCR beta chain was identified in a study of blood T cell repertoires in COVID-19 (dated by TCRdb to the early 2020s). Background for the entire study: Samples covering the acute and convalescent phases of COVID-19 were provided by collaborators in the United States, Italy and Spain. The prospective study material was composed of cDNA or gDNA derived from T cells, B-cell-depleted T cells, or PBMCs. The dataset comprised deeply sampled blood TCRbeta repertoires from subjects exposed to, actively infected with, or recovered from COVID-19. The repertoires were made available in a free public database intended to serve as a resource for research on the immune response to SARS-CoV-2. The samples were drawn from the first 160 participants of the ongoing ImmuneRACE study and from some 1,300 subjects provided by 6 global collaborators. Nearly every sample came with metadata listing a de-identified subject ID, COVID-19 status, age in years and sex. HLA class I and class II types, where available, came from metadata supplied by the sample provider rather than from assay-based typing.

With respect to this clone: Which antigen it targets is not known. Base qualities are not provided; no much larger clone lies one nucleotide away.

TCRbeta CDR3 regions were amplified from genomic DNA by means of the immunoSEQ Assay, a bias-controlled multiplex PCR. Per the original workflow: Nucleated cell counts per sample were estimated from amplification of reference gene primers within the assay. To quantify the absolute abundance of each unique TCRbeta CDR3 rearrangement, sequence reads were collapsed and filtered. For each sample, productive Simpson clonality was calculated as the square root of Simpson's diversity index across productive rearrangements. Entries here come from immuneACCESS through TCRdb and include only in-frame sequences with V and J called. Some clones fail to appear in such tables; in the studies checked, an unresolved V gene covers under half of the shortfall, and the cause of the remainder is unknown. The DNA was the basis for D and trimming; V, J and clone size are from that table. Here the sample has 200,000 or so clones; 80% to 85% occur a single time. Clones ranked in the top ten supply around 7% of the sample.

What the research found in general, with its limitations: The quantity of clinical and demographic metadata differed by source and by participant and was supplied without curation.

Participants in the prospective study were enrolled through a virtual design, were aged roughly 18 to 90 years, and lived in roughly 26 United States geographic areas. Cohort assignment in the prospective study relied on participant-reported clinical history from a screening survey and a study questionnaire. Recovered participants in ImmuneRACE Cohort 3 were defined as having two consecutive negative NP/OP PCR tests, clearance from a healthcare professional, or resolution of symptoms. Each participant in the prospective study had whole blood, serum and a nasopharyngeal or oropharyngeal swab collected by mobile phlebotomists. Over a roughly 2-month period, participants in the prospective study had the option of providing additional blood draws and questionnaires. Prospective study blood samples were shipped either frozen or at room temperature before DNA extraction. The material sequenced was PBMCs or T cells enriched from blood (not recorded which). This sequence originates from a man aged 35-49 years who had recovered from COVID-19.

The nucleotide sequence reads as follows: TGTGCCTGGAGTGTACAGGAGGGCTACACCTTC. Its coded protein is CAWSVQEGYTF. The V gene is TRBV30 and the J gene is TRBJ1-2, with TRBD1 as a weak D call on 5 bases. CDR1 and CDR2 were assigned from the germline V gene (reference sequence) as GTSNPN and SVGIG. V and J lose 0 bases and 8 bases, and a span of 7 bases separates them. The CDR3 starts with the cysteine, ends with the phenylalanine, and has 11 residues. Of the read, only the CDR3 DNA is kept; its 33 bases are in frame from base 1.